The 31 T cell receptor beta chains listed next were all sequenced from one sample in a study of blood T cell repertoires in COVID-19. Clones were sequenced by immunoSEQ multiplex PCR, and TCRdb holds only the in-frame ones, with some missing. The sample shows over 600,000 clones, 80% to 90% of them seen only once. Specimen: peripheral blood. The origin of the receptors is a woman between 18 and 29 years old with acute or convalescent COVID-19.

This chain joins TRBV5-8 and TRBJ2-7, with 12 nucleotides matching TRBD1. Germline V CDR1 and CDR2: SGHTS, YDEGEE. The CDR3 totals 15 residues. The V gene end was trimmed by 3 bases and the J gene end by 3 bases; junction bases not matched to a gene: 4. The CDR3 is CASSSGTGGFYEQYF. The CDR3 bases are TGTGCCAGCAGCTCGGGGACAGGGGGCTTCTACGAGCAGTACTTC.

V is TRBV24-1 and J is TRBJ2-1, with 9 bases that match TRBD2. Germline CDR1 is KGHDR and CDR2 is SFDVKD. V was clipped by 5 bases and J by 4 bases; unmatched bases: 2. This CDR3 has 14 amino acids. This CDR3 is CATSGLAGYNEQFF. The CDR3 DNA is TGTGCCACCAGTGGGCTAGCGGGGTACAATGAGCAGTTCTTC.

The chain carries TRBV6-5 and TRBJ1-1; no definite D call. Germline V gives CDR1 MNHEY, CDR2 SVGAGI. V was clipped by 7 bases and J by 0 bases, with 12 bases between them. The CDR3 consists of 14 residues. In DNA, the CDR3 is TGTGCCAGCACCCTTTCGTATATGAACACTGAAGCTTTCTTT. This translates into CASTLSYMNTEAFF.

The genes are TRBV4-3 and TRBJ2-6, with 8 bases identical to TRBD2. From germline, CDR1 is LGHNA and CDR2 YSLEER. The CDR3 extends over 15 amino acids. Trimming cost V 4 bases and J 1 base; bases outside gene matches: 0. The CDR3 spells CASSRLASGANVLTF. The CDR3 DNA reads TGCGCCAGCAGCCGACTAGCGTCTGGGGCCAACGTCCTGACTTTC.

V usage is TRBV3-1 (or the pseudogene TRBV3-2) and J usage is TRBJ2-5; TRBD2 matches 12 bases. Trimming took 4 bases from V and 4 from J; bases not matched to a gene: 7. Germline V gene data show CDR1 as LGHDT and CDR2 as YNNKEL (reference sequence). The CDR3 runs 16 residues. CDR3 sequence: CASSLLTSGGTETQYF. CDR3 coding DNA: TGTGCCAGCAGCCTCTTGACTAGCGGGGGTACAGAGACCCAGTACTTC.

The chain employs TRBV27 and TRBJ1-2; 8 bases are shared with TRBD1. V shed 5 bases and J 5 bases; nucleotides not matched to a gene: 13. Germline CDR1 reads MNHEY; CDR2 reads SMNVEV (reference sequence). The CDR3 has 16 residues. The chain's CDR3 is CASSPGQVPSPYGYTF. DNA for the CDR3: TGTGCCAGCAGTCCGGGACAGGTTCCATCTCCGTATGGCTACACCTTC.

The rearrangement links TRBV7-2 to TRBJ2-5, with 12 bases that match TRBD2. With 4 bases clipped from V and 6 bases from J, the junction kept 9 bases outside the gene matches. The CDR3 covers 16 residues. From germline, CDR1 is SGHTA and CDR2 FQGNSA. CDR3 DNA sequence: TGTGCCAGCAGCTCCTCTAGCGGGGGGGCCGTGAAGACCCAGTACTTC. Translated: CASSSSSGGAVKTQYF.

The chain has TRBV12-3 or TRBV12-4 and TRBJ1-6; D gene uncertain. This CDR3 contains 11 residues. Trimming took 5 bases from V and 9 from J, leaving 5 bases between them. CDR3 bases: TGTGCCAGCAGTCCCGTTTCACCCCTCCACTTT. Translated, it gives CASSPVSPLHF.

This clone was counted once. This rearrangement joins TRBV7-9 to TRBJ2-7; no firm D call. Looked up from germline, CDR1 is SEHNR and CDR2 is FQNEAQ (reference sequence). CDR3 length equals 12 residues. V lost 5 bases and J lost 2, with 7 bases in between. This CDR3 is CASSPFTYEQYF. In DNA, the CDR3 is TGTGCCAGCAGCCCATTCACCTACGAGCAGTACTTC.

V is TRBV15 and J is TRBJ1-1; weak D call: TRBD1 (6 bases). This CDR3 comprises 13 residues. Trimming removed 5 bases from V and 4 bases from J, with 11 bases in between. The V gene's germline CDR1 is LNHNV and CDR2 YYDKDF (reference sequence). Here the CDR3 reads CATSLQGGTEAFF. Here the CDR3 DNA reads TGTGCCACCAGCTTACAGGGTGGCACTGAAGCTTTCTTT. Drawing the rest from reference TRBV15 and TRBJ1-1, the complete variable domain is DAMVIQNPRYQVTQFGKPVTLSCSQTLNHNVMYWYQQKSSQAPKLLFHYYDKDFNNEADTPDNFQSRRPNTSFCFLDIRSPGLGDTAMYLCATSLQGGTEAFFGQGTRLTVV.

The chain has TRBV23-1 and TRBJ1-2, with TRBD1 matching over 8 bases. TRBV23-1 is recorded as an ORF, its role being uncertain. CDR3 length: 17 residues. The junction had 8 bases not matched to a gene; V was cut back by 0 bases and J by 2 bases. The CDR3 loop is CASSQSRSGGGNYGYTF. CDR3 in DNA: TGCGCCAGCAGTCAATCGAGGTCAGGGGGCGGAAACTATGGCTACACCTTC.

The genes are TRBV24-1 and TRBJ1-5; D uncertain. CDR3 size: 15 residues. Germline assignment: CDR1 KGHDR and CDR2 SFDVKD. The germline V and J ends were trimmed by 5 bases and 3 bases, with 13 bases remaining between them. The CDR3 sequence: CATSGGSGLNQPQHF. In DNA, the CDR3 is TGTGCCACCAGTGGTGGAAGTGGGCTCAATCAGCCCCAGCATTTT.

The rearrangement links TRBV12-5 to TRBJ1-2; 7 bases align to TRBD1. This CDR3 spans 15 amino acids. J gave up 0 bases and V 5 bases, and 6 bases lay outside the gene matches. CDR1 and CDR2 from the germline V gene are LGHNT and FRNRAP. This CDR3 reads CASGRTGGANYGYTF. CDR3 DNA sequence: TGTGCTAGTGGTCGGACAGGCGGGGCTAACTATGGCTACACCTTC.

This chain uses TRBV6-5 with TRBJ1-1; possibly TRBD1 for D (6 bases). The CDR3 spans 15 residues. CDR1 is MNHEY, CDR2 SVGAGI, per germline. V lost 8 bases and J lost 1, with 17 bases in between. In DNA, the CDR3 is TGTGCCAGCGACCCTTGGGGGGGGGCGAACACTGAAGCTTTCTTT. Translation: CASDPWGGANTEAFF.

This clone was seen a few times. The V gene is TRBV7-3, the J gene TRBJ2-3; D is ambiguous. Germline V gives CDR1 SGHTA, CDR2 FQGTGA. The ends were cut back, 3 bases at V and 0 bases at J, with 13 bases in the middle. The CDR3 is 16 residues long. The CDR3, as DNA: TGTGCCAGCAGCTTTCTCCCCTGGAGAAGCACAGATACGCAGTATTTT. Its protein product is CASSFLPWRSTDTQYF.

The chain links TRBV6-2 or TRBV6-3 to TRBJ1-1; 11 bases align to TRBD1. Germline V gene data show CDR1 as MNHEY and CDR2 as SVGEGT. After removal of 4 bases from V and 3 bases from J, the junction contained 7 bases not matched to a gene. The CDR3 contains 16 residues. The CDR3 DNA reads TGTGCCAGCAGTTCCCCGGACAGGGGGCGGGACACTGAAGCTTTCTTT. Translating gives CASSSPDRGRDTEAFF.

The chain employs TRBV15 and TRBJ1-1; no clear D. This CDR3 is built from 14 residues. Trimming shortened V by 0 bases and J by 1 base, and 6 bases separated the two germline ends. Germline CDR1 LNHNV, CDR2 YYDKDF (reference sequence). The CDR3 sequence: CATSRDARNTEAFF. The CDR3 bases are TGTGCCACCAGCAGAGATGCCAGGAACACTGAAGCTTTCTTT.

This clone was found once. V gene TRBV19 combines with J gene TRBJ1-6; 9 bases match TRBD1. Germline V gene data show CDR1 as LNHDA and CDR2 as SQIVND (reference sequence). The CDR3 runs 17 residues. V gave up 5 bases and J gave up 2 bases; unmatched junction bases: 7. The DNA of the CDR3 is TGTGCCAGTAGTCACGACAGGGGGGACCCCTATAATTCACCCCTCCACTTT. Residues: CASSHDRGDPYNSPLHF.

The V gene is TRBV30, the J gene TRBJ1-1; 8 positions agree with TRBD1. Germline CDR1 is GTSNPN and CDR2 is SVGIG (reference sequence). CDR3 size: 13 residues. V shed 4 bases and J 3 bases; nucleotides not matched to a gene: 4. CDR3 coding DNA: TGTGCCTGGACCTCGGACAGGGACACTGAAGCTTTCTTT. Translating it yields CAWTSDRDTEAFF. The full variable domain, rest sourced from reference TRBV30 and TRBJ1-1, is SQTIHQWPATLVQPVGSPLSLECTVEGTSNPNLYWYRQAAGRGLQLLFYSVGIGQISSEVPQNLSASRPQDRQFILSSKKLLLSDSGFYLCAWTSDRDTEAFFGQGTRLTVV.

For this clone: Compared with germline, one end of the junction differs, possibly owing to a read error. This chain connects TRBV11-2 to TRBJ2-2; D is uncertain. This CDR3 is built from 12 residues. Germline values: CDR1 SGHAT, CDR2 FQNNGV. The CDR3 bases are TGTGCCAGCAGCTTCAACATCGGGGAGCTGTTTTTT. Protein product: CASSFNIGELFF.

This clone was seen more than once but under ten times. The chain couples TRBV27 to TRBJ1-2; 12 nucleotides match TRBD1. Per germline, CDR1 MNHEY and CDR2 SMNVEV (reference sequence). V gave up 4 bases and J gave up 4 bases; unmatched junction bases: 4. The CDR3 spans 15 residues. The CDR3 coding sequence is TGTGCCAGCAGTTGGGACAGGGGGCTTAGCTATGGCTACACCTTC. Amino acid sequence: CASSWDRGLSYGYTF.

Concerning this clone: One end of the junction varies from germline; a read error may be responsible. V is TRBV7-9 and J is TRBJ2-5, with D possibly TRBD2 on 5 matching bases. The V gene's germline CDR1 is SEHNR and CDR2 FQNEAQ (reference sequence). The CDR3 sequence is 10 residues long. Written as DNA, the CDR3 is TGTGCCAGCAAAGGGAAGACGACTAACTTC. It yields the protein CASKGKTTNF.

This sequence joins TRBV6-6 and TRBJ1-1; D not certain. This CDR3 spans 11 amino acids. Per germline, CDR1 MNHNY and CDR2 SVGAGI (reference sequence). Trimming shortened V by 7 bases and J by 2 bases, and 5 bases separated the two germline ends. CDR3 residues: CASTLNTEAFF. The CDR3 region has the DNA TGTGCCAGCACCCTAAACACTGAAGCTTTCTTT.

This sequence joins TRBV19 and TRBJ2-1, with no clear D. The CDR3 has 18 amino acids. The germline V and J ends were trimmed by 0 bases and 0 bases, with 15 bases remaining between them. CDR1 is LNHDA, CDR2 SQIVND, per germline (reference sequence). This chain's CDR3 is CASSIDRSAQSSYNEQFF. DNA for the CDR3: TGTGCCAGTAGTATAGATCGGAGTGCGCAGAGCTCCTACAATGAGCAGTTCTTC.

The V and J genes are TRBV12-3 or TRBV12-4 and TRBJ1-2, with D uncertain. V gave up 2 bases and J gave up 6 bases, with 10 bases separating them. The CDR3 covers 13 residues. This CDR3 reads CASSLSGSDGYTF. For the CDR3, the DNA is TGTGCCAGCAGTTTATCAGGTTCCGATGGCTACACCTTC.

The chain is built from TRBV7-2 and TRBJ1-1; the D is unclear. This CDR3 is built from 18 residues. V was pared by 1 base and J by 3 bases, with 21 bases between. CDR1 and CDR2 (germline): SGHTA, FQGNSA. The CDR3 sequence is CASSLGGGTSDWDTEAFF. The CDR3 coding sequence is TGTGCCAGCAGCTTAGGAGGCGGTACTTCGGATTGGGACACTGAAGCTTTCTTT.

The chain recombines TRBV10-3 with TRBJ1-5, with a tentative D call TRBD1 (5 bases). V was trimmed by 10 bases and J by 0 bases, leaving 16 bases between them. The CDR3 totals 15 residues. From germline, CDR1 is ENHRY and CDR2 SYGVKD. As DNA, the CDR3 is TGTGCCAACGATAGCGGGGGGTATAGCAATCAGCCCCAGCATTTT. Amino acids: CANDSGGYSNQPQHF.

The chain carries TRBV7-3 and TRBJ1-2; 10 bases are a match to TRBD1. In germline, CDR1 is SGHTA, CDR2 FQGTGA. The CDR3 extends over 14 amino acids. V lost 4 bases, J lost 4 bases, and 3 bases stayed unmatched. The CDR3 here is CASSSTGGSYGYTF. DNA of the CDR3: TGTGCCAGCAGCTCGACAGGGGGCTCCTATGGCTACACCTTC.

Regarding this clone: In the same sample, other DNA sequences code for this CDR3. This CDR3 reads CASSYLGQGYGYTF. CDR3 bases: TGTGCCAGCAGTTACTTGGGACAGGGGTATGGCTACACCTTC. V gene TRBV6-5 combines with J gene TRBJ1-2; TRBD1 agrees at 10 bases. Germline V gene lookup returns CDR1 MNHEY and CDR2 SVGAGI. Germline trimming cut 1 base from V and 5 bases from J; bases unmatched to any gene: 1. This CDR3 has 14 amino acids.

The DNA of the CDR3 is TGCGCCAGCAGCTTATCCGCAGATACGCAGTATTTT. Protein product: CASSLSADTQYF. The chain recombines TRBV5-1 with TRBJ2-3; D unresolved. CDR3 length: 12 residues. The V gene lost 2 bases and the J gene lost 4 bases, with 5 bases spanning the gap. In germline, CDR1 is SGHRS, CDR2 YFSETQ.

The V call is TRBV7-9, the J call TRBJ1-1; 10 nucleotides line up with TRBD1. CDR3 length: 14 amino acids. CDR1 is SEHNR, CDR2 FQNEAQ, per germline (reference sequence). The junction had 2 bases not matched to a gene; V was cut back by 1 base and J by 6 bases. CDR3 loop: CASSLVGTGAEAFF. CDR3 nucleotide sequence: TGTGCCAGCAGCTTAGTGGGGACAGGGGCTGAAGCTTTCTTT. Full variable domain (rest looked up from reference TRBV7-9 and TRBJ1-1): DTGVSQNPRHKITKRGQNVTFRCDPISEHNRLYWYRQTLGQGPEFLTYFQNEAQLEKSRLLSDRFSAERPKGSFSTLEIQRTEQGDSAMYLCASSLVGTGAEAFFGQGTRLTVV.